The T cell receptor beta chain described here comes from a study of CD8+CD57+ T cells in acquired aplastic anemia. Overall study: Isolated CD4+ and CD8+ cells, once sorted, yielded DNA averaging around 2.9 ug. Points from the study as a whole: Overlapping CD8+ CDR3 repertoires of patients and controls contained about 27 shared sequences.

Those patients picked for sequencing had displayed CD8+CD57+ cell expansion on flow cytometry. Untreated patients provided the blood samples, with no therapy given before sampling. Trimming removed 3 bases at V and 6 bases at J, with 13 bases between. This CDR3 has 14 residues. CDR1 and CDR2 from the germline V gene are SGDLS and YYNGEE. This clonotype was recorded many times. Its target is unknown. According to the study, genomic DNA was the template for TCR beta VDJ and CDR3 profiling. TCRdb passed the reads through MiXCR, listing each CDR3 protein once. Among around 180,000 distinct CDR3 sequences listed, approximately 48% were seen once.

This sequence joins TRBV9 and TRBJ2-1, with D possibly called TRBD1 or TRBD2 (5 bases each). This clonotype was sampled from a human donor with aplastic anemia. Sequenced: sorted CD4+, CD8+, or CD8+CD57+ T cells (not recorded which) from PBMCs. DNA for the CDR3: TGTGCCAGCAGCGCCGGGACCCGGGGCAATGAGCAGTTCTTC. Residues: CASSAGTRGNEQFF.